A single sample gave rise to the 24 T cell receptor beta chains below, sequenced in a study of breast tumors, draining lymph nodes, adjacent tissues. MiXCR was run by TCRdb on the multiplex PCR reads, yielding one entry per CDR3 protein. The sample lists around 19,000 distinct CDR3 sequences, less than 40% seen once, with 11% in the top ten. Sample: breast tumor tissue. The receptors derive from a female donor with breast cancer. Some clones in this sample may be carry-over from other donors' samples.

This clonotype has ten or more counts. The rearrangement uses TRBV13 and TRBJ2-1, with a weak D call TRBD1 (5 bases). Germline CDR1 reads PRHDT; CDR2 reads FYEKMQ (reference sequence). The CDR3 is 18 amino acids. The V gene lost 1 base and the J gene lost 7 bases, with 23 bases spanning the gap. The DNA of the CDR3 is TGTGCCAGCAGCTTAGCCCAGGGTCGGGCAGCCCGGGTAAATGAGCAGTTCTTC. Protein sequence: CASSLAQGRAARVNEQFF.

The chain carries TRBV20-1 and TRBJ2-7; 11 nucleotides agree with TRBD2. Trimming at V came to 0 bases and at J to 3 bases, leaving 10 bases not matched to a gene. The CDR3 runs to 17 residues. The germline CDR1 and CDR2 sequences are DFQATT and SNEGSKA (reference sequence). The CDR3 sequence is CSARDPLSGRVNYEQYF. CDR3 nucleotides: TGCAGTGCTAGAGACCCCCTTAGCGGGAGGGTAAACTACGAGCAGTACTTC.

This clonotype appeared many times. The V and J genes are TRBV5-1 and TRBJ2-5; 8 bases fit TRBD1. The ends lost 4 bases at V and 1 base at J; junction bases unmatched: 3. Germline loops: CDR1 SGHRS, CDR2 YFSETQ. This CDR3 has 14 amino acids. CDR3 region: CASSVGQGQETQYF. The CDR3 nucleotides read TGCGCCAGCAGCGTAGGACAGGGCCAAGAGACCCAGTACTTC.

Concerning this clonotype itself: This may arise from a read error, as a much more abundant clone is one base away. The CDR3 is CASSSRTGSYNERFF. Here the CDR3 DNA reads TGTGCCAGCAGCTCTCGGACAGGGAGCTACAATGAGCGGTTCTTC. The rearrangement joins TRBV9 to TRBJ2-1; TRBD1 matches at 8 bases. Germline CDR1 is SGDLS and CDR2 is YYNGEE. The CDR3 is 15 amino acids.

Note on this clonotype: Just one base apart from a much larger clone, this may be a read error. The rearrangement links TRBV27 to TRBJ2-1, with 8 bases lining up with TRBD2. The CDR3 runs to 18 residues. Germline-derived CDR1 and CDR2 are MNHEY and SMNVEV (reference sequence). This CDR3 reads CASSLTSGSLFTYNELFF. In nucleotides, the CDR3 is TGTGCCAGCAGTTTAACCAGCGGGAGCCTCTTTACCTACAATGAGCTGTTCTTC.

The chain links TRBV20-1 to TRBJ1-4, with a tentative D call TRBD1 (5 bases). CDR3 length equals 14 residues. V was clipped by 6 bases and J by 1 base, with 12 bases between them. CDR1 and CDR2 (germline): DFQATT, SNEGSKA (reference sequence). Here the CDR3 DNA reads TGCAGTGCCAGAAACAGGCGAACTAATGAAAAACTGTTTTTT. It translates to CSARNRRTNEKLFF.

The V gene is TRBV6-1, the J gene TRBJ1-2; D uncertain. The CDR3 is made up of 13 amino acids. The V gene's germline CDR1 is MNHNS and CDR2 SASEGT. With 1 base removed from V and 4 bases from J, the gap between germline ends came to 7 bases. CDR3 sequence reads: CASSEVGIYGYTF. As DNA, the CDR3 is TGTGCCAGCAGTGAAGTTGGGATCTATGGCTACACCTTC.

The V call is TRBV7-2, the J call TRBJ2-3; D call uncertain. The CDR3 extends over 13 amino acids. Trimming took 4 bases from V and 6 from J, leaving 11 bases between them. CDR1 and CDR2 from the germline V gene are SGHTA and FQGNSA. CDR3 in amino acids: CASSYKVRDTQYF. CDR3 nucleotide sequence: TGTGCCAGCAGCTACAAAGTCCGGGATACGCAGTATTTT.

This clonotype was recorded at least ten times. The chain has TRBV15 and TRBJ1-2; D not certain. The CDR3 is 13 residues long. Germline CDR1 is LNHNV and CDR2 is YYDKDF (reference sequence). V was clipped by 3 bases and J by 4 bases, with 9 bases between them. In DNA, the CDR3 is TGTGCCACCAGCAGCGTTCGATTCTATGGCTACACCTTC. Protein product: CATSSVRFYGYTF.

This clonotype came up once. This chain connects TRBV19 to TRBJ2-7, with a tentative D call TRBD1 (5 bases). The CDR3 spans 14 residues. The ends were cut back, 3 bases at V and 1 base at J, with 10 bases in the middle. CDR1 is LNHDA, CDR2 SQIVND, per germline (reference sequence). The CDR3 loop is CASSINRMSYEQYF. The DNA of the CDR3 is TGTGCCAGTAGTATCAACAGGATGTCCTACGAGCAGTACTTC.

CDR3: CASSIRLAGVPSNEQFF. CDR3 in DNA: TGTGCCAGTAGTATTAGACTAGCGGGAGTACCCTCCAATGAGCAGTTCTTC. The V and J genes are TRBV19 and TRBJ2-1; 12 bases agree with TRBD2. The V segment lost 3 bases and the J segment 6 bases; nucleotides outside the gene matches: 9. This CDR3 has 17 amino acids. From germline, CDR1 is LNHDA and CDR2 SQIVND (reference sequence).

Worth noting for this clonotype: Mismatch with germline at one junction end may stem from a read error. The chain has TRBV19 and TRBJ1-1; 9 positions match TRBD1. Germline V gene data show CDR1 as LNHDA and CDR2 as SQIVND (reference sequence). The CDR3 is made up of 15 amino acids. The CDR3 DNA reads as TGTGTCAGTAGGGGGACAGGGACTTTGAACACTGAAGCTTTCTTT. Amino acid sequence: CVSRGTGTLNTEAFF.

The sample holds many counts of this clonotype. The chain employs TRBV28 and TRBJ2-5, with 7 bases aligning to TRBD1. V dropped 4 bases and J dropped 5; count of bases not matched to a gene: 10. The CDR3 is 15 amino acids. Germline V gene lookup returns CDR1 MDHEN and CDR2 SYDVKM. CDR3 in amino acids: CASSSSQGIWETQYF. The CDR3 bases are TGTGCCAGCAGTTCCTCACAGGGGATCTGGGAGACCCAGTACTTC.

This chain joins TRBV4-2 and TRBJ1-1, with 10 bases aligning to TRBD1. The CDR3 has 15 residues. The junction had 5 bases not matched to a gene; V was cut back by 3 bases and J by 4 bases. Germline loops: CDR1 LGHNA, CDR2 YNFKEQ. CDR3 DNA sequence: TGTGCCAGCAGCCAGGTTGGGACAGGGGTCACTGAAGCTTTCTTT. Its translation is CASSQVGTGVTEAFF.

As to this clonotype: Mismatch with germline at one junction end may stem from a read error. The gene calls are TRBV7-2 and TRBJ2-5; D possibly corresponds to TRBD1 (6 bases). The CDR3 covers 15 residues. Looked up from germline, CDR1 is SGHTA and CDR2 is FQGNSA. The CDR3 sequence: CASSLLGMGQETQHF. For the CDR3, the DNA is TGTGCCAGCAGCCTATTGGGCATGGGACAAGAGACCCAGCACTTC.

This clonotype is judged medium-sized. J is TRBJ2-7 and V is TRBV30, with D possibly being TRBD1 or TRBD2 (5 bases each). From germline, CDR1 is GTSNPN and CDR2 SVGIG (reference sequence). Trimming pared 0 bases from V and 5 bases from J, leaving 8 bases between. The CDR3 sequence is 12 residues long. CDR3 nucleotide sequence: TGTGCCTGGAGTGTAAGGGACGACGAGCAGTACTTC. This gives the protein CAWSVRDDEQYF.

This clonotype has at least ten counts. The chain carries TRBV11-3 and TRBJ1-2; D is undetermined. There are 14 residues in the CDR3. The germline V gene encodes CDR1 SGHNT and CDR2 YENEEA. The V gene lost 0 bases and the J gene lost 2 bases, with 7 bases spanning the gap. The CDR3 protein is CASSLDRRNYGYTF. The DNA for the CDR3 is TGTGCCAGCAGCTTAGATAGGCGAAACTATGGCTACACCTTC. The entire variable domain, with the rest obtained from reference TRBV11-3 and TRBJ1-2, is as follows: EAGVVQSPRYKIIEKKQPVAFWCNPISGHNTLYWYLQNLGQGPELLIRYENEEAVDDSQLPKDRFSAERLKGVDSTLKIQPAELGDSAVYLCASSLDRRNYGYTFGSGTRLTVV.

This clonotype showed up just a few times. This sequence joins TRBV3-1 and TRBJ2-2; possibly TRBD1 for D (6 bases). The CDR3 is made up of 17 amino acids. The V end was cut by 3 bases, the J end by 7 bases, with 21 bases between. Germline lookup yields CDR1 LGHDT and CDR2 YNNKEL (reference sequence). For the CDR3, the DNA is TGTGCCAGCAGCCAGTCCCGGTGTCAGGGGAAGGACGGGGAGCTGTTTTTT. This codes for CASSQSRCQGKDGELFF.

At least ten counts were recorded for this clonotype. The chain carries TRBV9 and TRBJ2-7; the D call may be TRBD1 or TRBD2 (6 bases each). Germline lookup yields CDR1 SGDLS and CDR2 YYNGEE. The CDR3 has 15 residues. Trimming left V 3 bases short and J 6 bases short, with 19 bases between. The CDR3 DNA reads as TGTGCCAGCAGCGCCCAAGGGGGGCTAATGGCCGAGCAGTACTTC. Translated: CASSAQGGLMAEQYF.

At least ten counts were recorded for this clonotype. The chain links TRBV3-1 to TRBJ2-3, with 14 bases that match TRBD2. With 4 bases clipped from V and 2 bases from J, the junction kept 8 bases outside the gene matches. The CDR3 covers 18 residues. The germline CDR1 and CDR2 sequences are LGHDT and YNNKEL (reference sequence). CDR3 in DNA: TGTGCCAGCAGCCGACGACTAGCGGGGGGGGCCACCACAGATACGCAGTATTTT. Translation gives CASSRRLAGGATTDTQYF.

CDR3 region: CASSSNQETQYF. The CDR3 DNA is TGTGCCAGCAGTTCAAACCAAGAGACCCAGTACTTC. The V gene is TRBV6-2 or TRBV6-3, the J gene TRBJ2-5; D remains unclear. This CDR3 has 12 residues. Germline loops: CDR1 MNHEY, CDR2 SVGEGT. With 4 bases removed from V and 0 bases from J, the gap between germline ends came to 3 bases.

In its sample, this clonotype was seen many times. The junction departs from germline at one end; a sequencing error may be responsible. The gene calls are TRBV18 and TRBJ2-1; 11 nucleotides match TRBD2. This CDR3 has 14 residues. Germline CDR1 and CDR2: KGHSH and LQKENI. The CDR3 is CASSPLAGATEQFF. CDR3 nucleotides: TGTGCCAGCTCCCCACTAGCGGGAGCAACTGAGCAGTTCTTC.

This clonotype was found many times. The V and J genes are TRBV20-1 and TRBJ2-1; a weak D match, TRBD2 (5 bases). The CDR3 is 17 residues long. The germline CDR1 and CDR2 sequences are DFQATT and SNEGSKA (reference sequence). Trimming left V 0 bases short and J 7 bases short, with 22 bases between. CDR3 residues: CSAREASLDWGINEQFF. The CDR3, as DNA: TGCAGTGCTAGAGAGGCTTCACTAGATTGGGGAATAAATGAGCAGTTCTTC.

This clonotype occurred many times. The rearrangement joins TRBV20-1 to TRBJ2-1, with 13 nucleotides matching TRBD2. The CDR3 extends over 16 amino acids. V gave up 2 bases and J gave up 8 bases; unmatched junction bases: 9. Germline CDR1 reads DFQATT; CDR2 reads SNEGSKA (reference sequence). The CDR3 DNA follows: TGCAGTGCTAGACCACTAGCGGGAGGGTTGTTAGATGAGCAGTTCTTC. It translates to CSARPLAGGLLDEQFF.